Only one count was recorded for the clone carrying this TCR beta chain. The antigen is unknown. Given a much more abundant clone one base away, this may be a read error. The CDR3 has 16 residues. Losses at the gene ends were 0 bases for V and 7 bases for J; bases not matched to a gene: 11. Looked up from germline, CDR1 is DFQATT and CDR2 is SNEGSKA (reference sequence). This entry belongs to a study of T cells in Graves' hyperthyroidism and ophthalmopathy. Study results and caveats: Blood samples included most of the expanded thyroid clonotypes exceeding 0.001.

There were TCR beta CDR3 regions amplified from RNA transcripts. A set of HTBI primers served as the primers for a first-round RT-PCR of the TCR CDR3. TCRdb re-called the multiplex PCR reads with MiXCR, one entry per CDR3 protein. The sample has about 640,000 distinct CDR3 sequences; just under 45% are singletons. This TCR derives from an adult man with Graves' disease, either hyperthyroidism or ophthalmopathy (not recorded which). This chain links TRBV20-1 with TRBJ2-5, with TRBD2 matching 10 bases. The sample consisted of peripheral blood or thyroid tissue (not recorded which). The CDR3 nucleotides are TGCAGTGCTAGAGAGGATGTAGCGGGGGGCGTAGGGACCCAGTACTTC. Protein product: CSAREDVAGGVGTQYF.